One and the same sample provided the 16 T cell receptor beta chains below, sequenced in a study of T cell repertoires in cytomegalovirus infection. Their recognized antigens are unknown. TCRdb re-called the reads through MiXCR, storing one row per CDR3 protein. Among 300,000 to 400,000 distinct CDR3 sequences listed, 20% to 25% were seen once. The sample in question was cultured PBMCs, obtained from culture after CMV antigen stimulation. The receptors were gathered from a human donor in good health (CMV status not recorded). Some clones in this sample may be carry-over from other donors' samples.

This clonotype was counted only a few times. The chain uses TRBV20-1 and TRBJ1-2; 11 nucleotides agree with TRBD1. CDR1 and CDR2 from the germline V gene are DFQATT and SNEGSKA (reference sequence). The J segment lost 3 bases and the V segment lost 6 bases, leaving 6 bases of the junction unmatched. The CDR3 runs 14 residues. For the CDR3, the DNA is TGCAGTGCCCCAGGACAGGGGGCGTACTATGGCTACACCTTC. Translated, it gives CSAPGQGAYYGYTF.

Only a few counts were recorded for this clonotype. CDR3 amino acids: CSARDYRRGMNTEAFF. The CDR3 DNA is TGCAGTGCTAGAGATTACCGAAGAGGGATGAACACTGAAGCTTTCTTT. V usage is TRBV20-1 and J usage is TRBJ1-1; D gene uncertain. With 0 bases removed from V and 0 bases from J, the gap between germline ends came to 14 bases. Germline CDR1 DFQATT, CDR2 SNEGSKA (reference sequence). The CDR3 totals 16 residues.

J is TRBJ2-1 and V is TRBV19, with 9 positions matching TRBD2. The CDR3 has 16 residues. The V segment lost 3 bases and the J segment 12 bases; nucleotides outside the gene matches: 15. Germline V lookup: CDR1 LNHDA, CDR2 SQIVND (reference sequence). The CDR3 protein is CASSIPLGLARSRQFF. The CDR3, as DNA: TGTGCCAGTAGTATCCCCCTCGGACTAGCGAGGTCGAGGCAGTTCTTC.

The chain has TRBV10-3 and TRBJ1-3; D possibly corresponds to TRBD1 (5 bases). Germline V lookup: CDR1 ENHRY, CDR2 SYGVKD. V was cut by 6 bases and J by 0 bases, with 9 bases left in between. This CDR3 has 14 residues. In DNA form, the CDR3 reads TGTGCCATCAGGAAGACAGACTCTGGAAACACCATATATTTT. It codes for CAIRKTDSGNTIYF.

The V call is TRBV5-4, the J call TRBJ2-7; 7 bases line up with TRBD1. The CDR3 covers 14 residues. CDR1 is SGHNT, CDR2 YYREEE, per germline (reference sequence). V trimming: 2 bases; J trimming: 9 bases; junction bases outside the gene matches: 11. CDR3 bases: TGTGCCAGCAGCTTAAATACAGGGGTATTCGGGCAGTACTTC. Amino acid sequence: CASSLNTGVFGQYF.

This clonotype occurred a few times. The gene calls are TRBV3-1 and TRBJ2-3, with 7 bases identical to TRBD2. With 4 bases clipped from V and 6 bases from J, the junction kept 10 bases outside the gene matches. The germline CDR1 and CDR2 sequences are LGHDT and YNNKEL (reference sequence). CDR3 size: 15 residues. This CDR3 reads CASSPSGLPLDTQYF. The CDR3 nucleotides are TGTGCCAGCAGCCCATCGGGACTACCCTTGGATACGCAGTATTTT.

In its sample, this clonotype was seen a few times. The V and J genes are TRBV12-3 or TRBV12-4 and TRBJ2-7; no definite D call. The CDR3 consists of 12 residues. V was shortened by 6 bases and J by 7 bases, with 13 bases between the two germline ends. CDR3 DNA: TGTGCCAGCAGCGTGGGCTCTGGGGAGCAGTACGTC. Its protein is CASSVGSGEQYV.

The chain recombines TRBV6-5 with TRBJ2-6; tentatively, D is TRBD1 or TRBD2 (5 bases each). The CDR3 spans 15 residues. With 2 bases removed from V and 2 bases from J, the gap between germline ends came to 7 bases. Germline assignment: CDR1 MNHEY and CDR2 SVGAGI. CDR3 in DNA: TGTGCCAGCAGTTACCGGGGCGCTGGGGCCAACGTCCTGACTTTC. Encoded protein: CASSYRGAGANVLTF.

Many counts were recorded for this clonotype. The chain uses TRBV7-2 and TRBJ1-2, with TRBD1 matching 8 bases. V was clipped by 5 bases and J by 7 bases; unmatched bases: 15. Germline loops: CDR1 SGHTA, CDR2 FQGNSA. The CDR3 loop spans 16 amino acids. CDR3 coding DNA: TGTGCCAGCAGCCTCGACGCCCAGACAGGGGTGGGTGGCTACACCTTC. It yields the protein CASSLDAQTGVGGYTF.

This chain connects TRBV27 to TRBJ2-1; 13 bases map to TRBD2. Germline CDR1 reads MNHEY; CDR2 reads SMNVEV (reference sequence). This CDR3 spans 18 amino acids. Trimming took 5 bases from V and 0 from J; bases not matched to a gene: 7. The CDR3: CASSAGTSGTFSYNEQFF. In DNA, the CDR3 is TGTGCCAGCAGTGCCGGGACTAGCGGGACCTTCTCCTACAATGAGCAGTTCTTC.

As regards this clonotype: The junction does not match germline at one end; this may be a read error. This chain joins TRBV7-8 and TRBJ2-1, with D possibly matching TRBD2 (6 bases). The CDR3 is made up of 15 amino acids. Germline CDR1 SGHVS, CDR2 FQNEAQ. Here the CDR3 reads CCSGRGDSSYNEQFF. The CDR3 nucleotides are TGCTGTTCAGGGCGGGGAGATAGCTCCTACAATGAGCAGTTCTTC.

The J gene is TRBJ1-1, the V gene TRBV10-2; D not resolved. The germline V gene encodes CDR1 WSHSY and CDR2 SAAADI. The CDR3 length is 13 residues. Trimming removed 2 bases at V and 0 bases at J, with 4 bases between. DNA of the CDR3: TGCGCCAGCAGTGAGCCGGTGAACACTGAAGCTTTCTTT. Translating it yields CASSEPVNTEAFF.

The V and J genes are TRBV4-3 and TRBJ1-1; possible D gene TRBD1, 5 bases. This CDR3 has 14 amino acids. CDR1 is LGHNA, CDR2 YSLEER, per germline. V was shortened by 4 bases and J by 1 base, with 10 bases between the two germline ends. CDR3 in DNA: TGCGCCAGCAGCCCGGGACGGTGGAACACTGAAGCTTTCTTT. Protein product: CASSPGRWNTEAFF.

This clonotype turned up a few times. The chain carries TRBV11-2 and TRBJ1-3; D unclear. The germline gives CDR1 SGHAT, CDR2 FQNNGV. The CDR3 sequence is 17 residues long. V was clipped by 2 bases and J by 2 bases, with 16 bases between them. The CDR3 is CASSLSGLAAPGNTIYF. Here the CDR3 DNA reads TGTGCCAGCAGCTTATCTGGGTTGGCGGCCCCTGGAAACACCATATATTTT.

The chain recombines TRBV11-2 with TRBJ2-2; D gene uncertain. Germline V gene sequence: CDR1 SGHAT, CDR2 FQNNGV. The CDR3 extends over 14 amino acids. Trimming left V 1 base short and J 6 bases short, with 9 bases between. CDR3 amino acids: CASSLVVGAGELFF. CDR3 bases: TGTGCCAGCAGCTTAGTAGTGGGCGCCGGGGAGCTGTTTTTT.

The rearrangement links TRBV6-5 to TRBJ1-2, with no clear D. Trimming took 2 bases from V and 6 from J, leaving 16 bases between them. This CDR3 is 15 amino acids long. From germline, CDR1 is MNHEY and CDR2 SVGAGI. Here the CDR3 reads CASSYRVGAPDGYTF. CDR3 nucleotide sequence: TGTGCCAGCAGTTACAGGGTAGGAGCCCCTGATGGCTACACCTTC.